Reported below is one TCR beta chain. Its antigen remains unidentified. No much larger clone exists at a distance of one base, and base qualities are not known. This entry comes from a study of CD8 T cells in ankylosing spondylitis (dated 2017 in TCRdb). Notes on the research overall: To find TCR variants linked to disease, the study profiled T cell receptor beta repertoires in ankylosing spondylitis patients and healthy donors. The whole study cohort included 108 healthy donors and 25 ankylosing spondylitis patients. Peripheral blood samples were taken, and synovial fluid was additionally collected from ankylosing spondylitis patients.

The sequencer was an Illumina HiSeq 2500. Quantitative 5'-RACE with molecular barcodes was the method used to prepare the TCR beta libraries. Processing in the source paper ran as follows. A new computational method based on a probabilistic model of VDJ rearrangement was used to identify disease-linked TCR variants. The public sequencing data were trimmed at Q25 with fastp and processed into clonotypes with MiXCR by TCRdb, which kept only in-frame beta chains. Duplicate CDR3 protein sequences are folded into a single record with the most common DNA and genes. In this record, the V and J calls reflect TCRdb's handling and not the investigators' own analysis. The sample yields 200,000 to 250,000 distinct CDR3 sequences; around 20% were counted once. In total, the top ten clones hold roughly 42% of the sample. The CDR1 and CDR2 encoded by the germline V gene are LGHNA and YNFKEQ. Trimming costs V 3 bases and J 1 base, and their ends lie 10 bases apart. The CDR3, cysteine through phenylalanine, is 15 amino acids long. The sequence is cut down to CDR3 DNA, 45 bases in frame from base 1.

What the research found in general, with its limitations: According to the report, matched synovial fluid samples from ankylosing spondylitis patients were significantly enriched for the disease-linked clones. Blood from ankylosing spondylitis patients appeared to be characterized by a TCR beta motif composed of about eight highly homologous amino acid variants. Some of the motif variants had been reported before in the synovial fluid and blood of reactive arthritis patients, a finding that suggests common disease-initiation mechanisms. In peripheral blood, the disease-linked clones were found at relatively low frequencies and had a CD8+ phenotype.

The source material was blood, either unsorted or a sorted T cell fraction (not recorded which). The sequence derives from a male donor with ankylosing spondylitis. The sequence links TRBV4-2 to TRBJ1-5, and perhaps TRBD1 as D gene, on 5 matching bases. Here the CDR3 is given as CASSQETASNQPQHF. The bases are TGTGCCAGCAGCCAGGAGACAGCCAGCAATCAGCCCCAGCATTTT.